A selection of T cell receptor beta chains follows, all from one sample in a study of shared clonotypes between healthy human individuals. Produced via immunoSEQ multiplex PCR; TCRdb's table is partial and in-frame only. The sample has over a million clones, approximately 78% seen once; the top ten hold under 0.6%. Sequenced material: memory CD4+ T cells from PBMCs. Source of these receptors: a man aged 18 to 30 in good health. Some clones in this sample may be carry-over from other donors' samples. CDR3s leave out the opening cysteine and the closing phenylalanine or tryptophan. Fields, in order: D gene, J gene, clone size, V gene, CDR3 protein. D genes are given only for firm matches. Some rows have no size entry. The others give once, few or many, or a class for an expanded clone.

>NA|TRBJ1-1|NA|TRBV2
ASRGSVNTEAF
>NA|TRBJ1-5|NA|TRBV28
ASSLLSGGATVQPQH
>TRBD2|TRBJ2-1|few|TRBV10-3
AIKDGGRAWNEQF
>TRBD1|TRBJ1-4|NA|TRBV5-1
ASSLRGQTNEKLF
>NA|TRBJ2-3|NA|TRBV9
ASSPIGAGGDTQY
>NA|TRBJ2-3|NA|TRBV7-3
ASSSSSYTDTQY
>NA|TRBJ2-3|NA|TRBV7-9
ASSLIEHTQY
>NA|TRBJ2-1|few|TRBV2
ASMMQYNEQF
>NA|TRBJ1-1|few|TRBV20-1
TAGGNTEAF
>NA|TRBJ1-3|NA|TRBV30
AWTETSGNTIY
>NA|TRBJ1-3|NA|TRBV9
ASSGGQGNTIY
>NA|TRBJ2-2|NA|TRBV5-6
ASSFRGTGELF
>NA|TRBJ1-2|NA|TRBV5-1
ASSLASGLNYGYT
>NA|TRBJ2-7|NA|TRBV7-9
ASSQDEGRNYEQY
>TRBD1|TRBJ1-3|NA|TRBV7-3
ASSRDRAFSGNTIY
>TRBD2|TRBJ2-5|NA|TRBV9
ASSADPSGQETQY
>TRBD1|TRBJ2-5|NA|TRBV10-3
AIRKGQGKETQY
>NA|TRBJ2-4|NA|TRBV4-1
ASSSIPRAPRVNIQY
>NA|TRBJ1-1|NA|TRBV5-1
ASKLQTGNTEAF
>NA|TRBJ2-7|NA|TRBV20-1
SAYGNEQY
>NA|TRBJ1-3|NA|TRBV28
ASSGAKVTIY
>NA|TRBJ1-2|few|TRBV18
ASSPGAGDYGYT
>NA|TRBJ1-5|many|TRBV19
ASNRVGNQPQH
>TRBD1|TRBJ1-2|NA|TRBV15
ATSRDLGQTYGYT
>NA|TRBJ1-2|NA|TRBV19
ASTRTSTVHGYT
>TRBD2|TRBJ2-1|NA|TRBV4-1
ASRRLAEREANNEQF
>TRBD2|TRBJ2-3|NA|TRBV9
ASSGGTRLSDTQY
>NA|TRBJ2-2|NA|TRBV6-4
ASSTNTGELF
>NA|TRBJ1-2|NA|TRBV19
ASSMGIFGEPNYGYT
>TRBD2|TRBJ2-3|many|TRBV5-1
ASSTGTSGTDTQY
>NA|TRBJ2-2|NA|TRBV19
ASTGELF
>NA|TRBJ1-2|NA|TRBV6-1
ASSENWGYANYGYT
>NA|TRBJ1-5|few|TRBV5-4
ASSLSGSNQPQH
>TRBD1|TRBJ2-1|NA|TRBV11-2
ASSSPAGTEVI
>NA|TRBJ1-5|NA|TRBV6-6
ASSTMGNQPQH
>NA|TRBJ1-1|NA|TRBV11-3
ASSLRRNTEAF
>TRBD1|TRBJ1-2|NA|TRBV15
ATQRAGQINGYT
>TRBD2|TRBJ2-7|NA|TRBV11-2
ASSSLTPGTGGTYEQY
>TRBD2|TRBJ2-2|once|TRBV4-3
ASSQEGVAGELF
>NA|TRBJ1-5|once|TRBV19
ASSMSPLSNQPQH
>TRBD2|TRBJ2-1|NA|TRBV5-1
ASSSQGSGRAGNEQF
>TRBD2|TRBJ2-1|NA|TRBV11-2
ASSRSGDHYNEQF
>NA|TRBJ2-1|NA|TRBV6-4
ASSAFEAIGNEQF